This T cell receptor (beta chain) was recovered during a study of cytomegalovirus exposure and HLA in healthy donors. Overall study: The approximately 110 validation repertoires, a later analysis reported, used the same platform as the 666 first-cohort repertoires. Overall study findings and caveats: Researchers catalogued 150 or so TCR beta chains as cytomegalovirus-associated. Many donors carried some public TCRs, although rarity characterized most TCR sequences. That first-cohort TCR clusters tended to co-occur in the 130 or so validation repertoires was found in a later analysis.

With 3 bases removed from V and 7 bases from J, the gap between germline ends came to 14 bases. The V gene's germline CDR1 is SGDLS and CDR2 YYNGEE. The CDR3 spans 15 residues. Comment on this clone: Its antigen remains unknown.

Data came from immunoSEQ multiplex PCR; TCRdb stores just in-frame clones and leaves some out. The repertoire holds 97,000 or so clones, with roughly 95% as singletons. V gene TRBV9 combines with J gene TRBJ1-6, with a weak D call TRBD1 (5 bases). The sample comprised PBMCs. This TCR came from a young woman in good health and CMV-seronegative. CDR3 region: CASSEHRSSNSPLHF. DNA of the CDR3: TGTGCCAGCAGCGAACACAGGTCGTCGAATTCACCCCTCCACTTT.